This T cell receptor beta chain stems from a study of blood T cells in healthy people across ages (dated by TCRdb to 2015 to 2017). Regarding the research as a whole: In model experiments, template switching captured about one uniquely barcoded TCR beta cDNA molecule for every two T cells. Age-related changes in TCR beta repertoire diversity were measured in the study by deep sequencing normalized with unique cDNA molecular identifiers. Donors were grouped into four age groups: young (average approximately 15 years), middle-aged (less than 40), aged (around 56) and long-lived (over 80). The study analyzed two additional independent replicas of 1 million unique cDNA reads from the same blood draw for two donors, one aged 18 to 29 and one aged 80 or older.

Donors were 39 systemically healthy Caucasian individuals from Russia aged roughly 6 to 95 years. Approximately 9.3 milliliters of peripheral blood were collected from each donor into EDTA-treated Vacutainer tubes. Ficoll-Paque density-gradient centrifugation was used to isolate PBMCs, with at least 7 million obtained per sample. Total RNA, at least 6 micrograms per sample, was extracted from PBMCs with Trizol reagent. The percentages of naive CD45RAhigh/CD27high T cells were determined by flow cytometry on a PBMC aliquot from every donor. A word on this clonotype: Its binding antigen is unknown. The record has no base qualities; no much larger clone is one base away.

Results the study describes overall, beyond this receptor: Because donor CMV infection status was unknown, age-related changes in expanded clonotypes were potentially confounded. The long-lived group showed more naive CD4+ T cells, fewer expanded clones and increased TCR diversity than the aged group, suggesting age selection. The percentage of naive T cells measured by flow cytometry correlated strongly with observed TCR beta diversity. Observed TCR beta diversity per million T cells fell roughly linearly with age, and a significant reduction was already apparent by age around 40. Bulk unsorted PBMC profiling prevented conclusive comparison of naive and antigen-experienced compartments. Total diversity estimates from one million sequenced T cells were considered lower bounds and underestimates.

The protocol used for the library was 5' RACE. TCRdb records Illumina HiSeq 2500 as the sequencer. A second PCR of about 7 to 12 cycles was run with a J-beta primer mix and a sample-barcoded 5' primer. A template-switch 5' adaptor carrying 12 random nucleotides introduced a unique molecular identifier onto each TCR beta cDNA molecule. At least 2.5 million CDR3-containing paired-end reads were obtained from each sample. The Mint cDNA synthesis kit, primed by a TRBC-specific oligonucleotide, was used to synthesize first-strand cDNA from all RNA. Following uracil-DNA glycosylase treatment, all cDNA underwent a first 18-cycle PCR with the universal primers M1SS and BC2_uni_R. In the paper's pipeline: Each sample was normalized by randomly selecting 1 million high-quality reads, each carrying a distinct molecular identifier. Instead of being binned into consensus sequences, reads with shared molecular identifiers were discarded. MiTCR, with a Q25 quality threshold and the strictest error-elimination algorithm, was used for CDR3 identification, clonotype clustering and error correction. A nonparametric unseen species model with Euler transformation was used to estimate a lower bound on total TCR beta diversity. TCRdb took the public reads, trimmed them with fastp at Q25, ran MiXCR for clone calling and kept in-frame beta chains. Rows with a matching CDR3 protein are joined into one entry that keeps the most common DNA and genes. TCRdb, not the original authors, processed these V and J calls. In all, the sample holds 600,000 to 900,000 distinct CDR3 sequences, and around 24% of those were seen once. The ten top clones hold less than 3.5% of the sample.

The same sample was also used in a study of T cells of mothers and their children. As the second study states: Donors were nine systemically healthy Caucasian individuals: three mothers and their six children. cDNA synthesis used all of the extracted RNA, with roughly 1.5 ug of RNA in each 15 ul reaction. Sample barcodes and 2-4 random nucleotides were added via the M1S primer in the second PCR. Over 9 million TCR beta CDR3 reads were obtained for each mother, and 2.5 million to 3.5 million reads were obtained for each child. TCR recombination output is similarly shaped by thymic selection in related and unrelated pairs, with a minor effect exerted by inherited differences. Normalized repertoire overlap was always found to be slightly, but never significantly, higher in related mother-child pairs than in unrelated mother-child pairs. No persistent microchimeric T cell clones were detected, at a sensitivity of approximately 100 clones per million clonotypes. In the study, deep NGS was used to compare the TCR beta repertoires of mothers and children, and features distinguishing related mother-child pairs from unrelated individuals were sought. The mean age was roughly 44 +/- 4 years for the mothers and approximately 11 +/- 4 years for the children. Libraries were sequenced on Illumina HiSeq 2000 with 100+100 nt paired-end reads after adapter ligation with NEBNext reagents. To avoid cross-contamination, the mother libraries and the child libraries were prepared a month apart and sequenced in separate runs. Each donor had between 500,000 and 2,000,000 distinct TCR beta clonotypes identified. Naive TCR beta clonotypes were estimated from low-frequency clonotypes matched to each donor's FACS-determined naive share, without sorting.

The TCR was taken from a boy aged 5 to 17 in good health. Material: blood.

Read as DNA, the sequence is TGCGCCAGCAGCCCCTCCTCGACTGCTAGAAAGTGGGGCTACACCTTC. Translation gives CASSPSSTARKWGYTF. The chain uses TRBV4-1 and TRBJ1-2; the D gene is unclear. Trimming costs V 4 bases and J 8 bases, and their ends lie 23 bases apart. The CDR3 spans 16 residues, from the cysteine through the phenylalanine. CDR3 DNA only is kept here, 48 bases in frame from base 1. CDR1 and CDR2, per the germline V gene, are MGHRA and YSYEKL.